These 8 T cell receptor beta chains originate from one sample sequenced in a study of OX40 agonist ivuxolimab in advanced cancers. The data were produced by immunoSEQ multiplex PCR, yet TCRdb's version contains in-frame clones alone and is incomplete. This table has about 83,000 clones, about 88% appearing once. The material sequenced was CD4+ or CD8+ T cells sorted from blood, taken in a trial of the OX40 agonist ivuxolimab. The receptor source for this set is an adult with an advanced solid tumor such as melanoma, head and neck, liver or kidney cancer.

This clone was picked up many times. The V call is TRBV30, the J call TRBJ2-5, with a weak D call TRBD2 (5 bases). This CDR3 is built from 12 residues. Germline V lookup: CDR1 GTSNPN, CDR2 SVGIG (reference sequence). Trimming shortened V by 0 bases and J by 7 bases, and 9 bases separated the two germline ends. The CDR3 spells CAWSVLGGTQYF. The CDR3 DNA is TGTGCCTGGAGTGTACTTGGAGGGACCCAGTACTTC.

Here the CDR3 reads CSVVTSHGVGTEAFF. CDR3 DNA: TGCAGCGTTGTTACTTCGCACGGGGTCGGAACTGAAGCTTTCTTT. This chain links TRBV29-1 with TRBJ1-1; no firm D call. The length of the CDR3 is 15 residues. Germline CDR1 reads SQVTM; CDR2 reads ANQGSEA. Deletions cut 4 bases from V and 5 bases from J, with 20 bases between.

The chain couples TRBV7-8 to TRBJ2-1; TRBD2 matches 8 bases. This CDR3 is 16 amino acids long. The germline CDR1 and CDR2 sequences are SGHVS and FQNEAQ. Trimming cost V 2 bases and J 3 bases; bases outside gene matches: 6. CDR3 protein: CASSLKAGVIYNEQFF. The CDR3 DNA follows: TGTGCCAGCAGCTTAAAAGCGGGGGTAATCTACAATGAGCAGTTCTTC.

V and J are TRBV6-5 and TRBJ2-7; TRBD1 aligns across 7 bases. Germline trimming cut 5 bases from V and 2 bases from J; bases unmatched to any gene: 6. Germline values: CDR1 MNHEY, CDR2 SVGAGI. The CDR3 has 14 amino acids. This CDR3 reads CASSATGIPYEQYF. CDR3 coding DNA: TGTGCCAGCAGTGCGACAGGGATCCCCTACGAGCAGTACTTC.

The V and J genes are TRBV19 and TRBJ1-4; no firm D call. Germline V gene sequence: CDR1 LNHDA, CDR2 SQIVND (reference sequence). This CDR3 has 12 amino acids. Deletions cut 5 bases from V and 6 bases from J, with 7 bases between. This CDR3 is CASSGLYEKLFF. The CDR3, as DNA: TGTGCCAGTAGTGGTCTTTATGAAAAACTGTTTTTT. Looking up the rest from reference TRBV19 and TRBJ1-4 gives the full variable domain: DGGITQSPKYLFRKEGQNVTLSCEQNLNHDAMYWYRQDPGQGLRLIYYSQIVNDFQKGDIAEGYSVSREKKESFPLTVTSAQKNPTAFYLCASSGLYEKLFFGSGTQLSVL.

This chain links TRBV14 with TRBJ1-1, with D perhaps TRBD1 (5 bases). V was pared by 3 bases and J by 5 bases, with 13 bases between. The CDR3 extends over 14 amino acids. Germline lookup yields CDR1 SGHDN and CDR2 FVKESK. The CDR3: CASSHRGEGTEAFF. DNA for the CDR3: TGTGCCAGCAGCCATCGAGGGGAGGGGACTGAAGCTTTCTTT.

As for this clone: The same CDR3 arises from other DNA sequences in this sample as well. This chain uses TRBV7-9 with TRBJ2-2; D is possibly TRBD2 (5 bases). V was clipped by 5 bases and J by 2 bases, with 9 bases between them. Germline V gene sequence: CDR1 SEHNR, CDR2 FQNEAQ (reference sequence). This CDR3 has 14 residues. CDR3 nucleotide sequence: TGTGCCAGCAGCGGCCGGGGTAACACCGGGGAGCTGTTTTTT. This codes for CASSGRGNTGELFF.

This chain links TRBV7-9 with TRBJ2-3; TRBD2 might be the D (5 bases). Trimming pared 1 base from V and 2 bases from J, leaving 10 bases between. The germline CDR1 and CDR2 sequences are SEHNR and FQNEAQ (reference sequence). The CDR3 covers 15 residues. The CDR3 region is CASSLVEDLTDTQYF. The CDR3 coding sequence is TGTGCCAGCAGCTTAGTGGAGGACCTCACAGATACGCAGTATTTT.